This T cell receptor beta chain stems from a study of blood T cells in healthy people across ages (dated by TCRdb to between 2014 and 2017). A note on the overall study: In model experiments, template switching captured about one uniquely barcoded TCR beta cDNA molecule for every two T cells. Two additional independent replicas of 1 million unique cDNA reads from the same blood draw were analyzed for two donors (one aged 18 to 29 and one aged 80 or older). Donors were grouped into four age groups: young (average roughly 17 years), middle-aged (about 38), aged (around 62) and long-lived (around 80). The study measured age-related changes in TCR beta repertoire diversity using deep sequencing normalized with unique cDNA molecular identifiers. What the work shows at the level of the full study, not this receptor alone: Bulk unsorted PBMC profiling prevented conclusive comparison of naive and antigen-experienced compartments. Compared with the aged group, the long-lived group had more naive CD4+ T cells, fewer expanded clones and increased TCR diversity, a pattern suggesting age selection. Observed TCR beta diversity per million T cells fell roughly linearly with age, and a significant reduction was already apparent by age roughly 40. Estimates of total diversity based on one million sequenced T cells were considered lower bounds and underestimates. Observed TCR beta diversity correlated strongly with the percentage of naive T cells measured by flow cytometry. Because donor CMV infection status was unknown, age-related changes in expanded clonotypes were potentially confounded.

With regard to this clonotype: This receptor's antigen is unknown. No base qualities exist here, and no much larger clone lies one base off it.

Donors were a few dozen systemically healthy Caucasian individuals from Russia aged roughly 6 to 100 years. Each donor gave about 9.2 milliliters of peripheral blood, drawn into EDTA-treated Vacutainer tubes. Ficoll-Paque density-gradient centrifugation was used to isolate PBMCs, with at least 6 million per sample. Trizol reagent was used to extract total RNA from the PBMCs, yielding at least 6 micrograms per sample. For every donor, flow cytometry on a PBMC aliquot measured the percentage of naive CD45RAhigh/CD27high T cells. The CDR3 starts with the cysteine, ends with the phenylalanine, and has 15 residues. Left in the record is the CDR3 DNA by itself, 45 bases read in frame from the first base. Relative to germline, V is missing 4 bases and J is missing 5 bases, with 8 bases of the junction outside any gene match. The germline V gene (reference sequence) sets CDR1 to DFQATT and CDR2 to SNEGSKA.

Libraries came from 5' RACE. The run used an Illumina HiSeq 2500. The second PCR ran for roughly 7 to 11 cycles and used a J-beta primer mix along with a sample-barcoded 5' primer. A unique molecular identifier was introduced onto each TCR beta cDNA molecule by a template-switch 5' adaptor carrying 12 random nucleotides. At least 2.5 million CDR3-containing paired-end reads were obtained from each sample. All of the RNA was converted into first-strand cDNA using the Mint cDNA synthesis kit, with a TRBC-specific oligonucleotide serving as the primer. After uracil-DNA glycosylase treatment, a first 18-cycle PCR used universal primers M1SS and BC2_uni_R on all cDNA. Regarding the original processing steps: Each sample was normalized by randomly selecting 1 million high-quality reads, each carrying a distinct molecular identifier. Instead of being binned into consensus sequences, reads with shared molecular identifiers were discarded. CDR3 identification, clonotype clustering and error correction used MiTCR with a Q25 quality threshold and the strictest error-elimination algorithm. A nonparametric unseen species model using Euler transformation provided a lower-bound estimate of total TCR beta diversity. TCRdb redid the processing of the public reads, applying fastp at Q25 and MiXCR, and retained in-frame beta chains. One record per CDR3 amino acid sequence lists the most common genes and DNA. For this entry, the V and J calls and clone size follow TCRdb and not the study's own pipeline. The table for this sample lists 600,000 to 1,000,000 distinct CDR3 sequences; roughly 25% of them were counted only once. More than 3% of the sample lies in the top ten.

The data also belong to a second study, concerning T cells of mothers and their children. The second source states: Nine systemically healthy Caucasian individuals, comprising three mothers and their six children, were included as donors. cDNA synthesis consumed the entire amount of extracted RNA, loaded at approximately 1.6 ug RNA in each 15 ul reaction. In the second PCR, sample barcodes and 2-4 random nucleotides were introduced via the M1S primer. More than 8 million TCR beta CDR3 reads were obtained from each mother, and roughly 3 million reads were obtained from each child. Thymic selection shapes the output of TCR recombination in a similar way in related and unrelated pairs, and inherited differences have a minor effect. Related mother-child pairs always showed normalized repertoire overlap that was slightly higher than in unrelated mother-child pairs, though the difference was never significant. Persistent microchimeric T cell clones were not detected, at a sensitivity of 95 to 100 clones per million clonotypes. In the study, deep NGS was used to compare the TCR beta repertoires of mothers and children, and features distinguishing related mother-child pairs from unrelated individuals were sought. Mothers averaged roughly 40 +/- 4 years of age and children averaged about 10 +/- 4 years. After adapter ligation with NEBNext reagents, the libraries were sequenced on Illumina HiSeq 2000 with 100+100 nt paired-end reads. To avoid cross-contamination, the mother libraries and the child libraries were prepared a month apart and sequenced in separate runs. Each donor had between about 450,000 and 2,300,000 distinct TCR beta clonotypes identified. Naive TCR beta clonotypes were estimated from low-frequency clonotypes matched to each donor's FACS-determined naive share, without sorting.

The receptor comes from a boy younger than 18 in good health. The source material was blood. The rearrangement joined TRBV20-1 to TRBJ2-1; the junction holds 10 bases that match TRBD2. Here the CDR3 is given as CSATDILAGDNEQFF. The sequenced DNA: TGCAGTGCTACGGATATTCTAGCGGGGGACAATGAGCAGTTCTTC.